This entry lists 21 T cell receptor beta chains sequenced from one sample in a study of Graves' ophthalmopathy and Graves' hyperthyroidism (dated by TCRdb to the late 2010s). Instrument used: Illumina HiSeq 2000. TCR beta CDR3 regions were amplified from RNA transcripts for repertoire sequencing. HTBI primers and the Qiagen OneStep RT-PCR kit were used in a first-round RT-PCR, which was followed by a second-round multiplex PCR, size selection and purification. The public reads were reanalyzed by TCRdb: fastp trimming at Q25, MiXCR alignment, in-frame beta chains only. Every entry covers one CDR3 protein and lists the most common genes and DNA from its rows. For this sample the table gives roughly 420,000 distinct CDR3 sequences, of which around 20% were detected only once. The top ten constitute under 3.5% of the sample. The sequenced sample was peripheral blood. The receptors were sampled from a woman aged 18-30 years with stable Graves' hyperthyroidism. Donor details come from another sample of the same person, matched by shared clones.

This clonotype was picked up many times. The genes are TRBV6-2 or TRBV6-3 and TRBJ1-1, with D perhaps matching TRBD1 (6 bases). Germline loops: CDR1 MNHEY, CDR2 SVGEGT. With 5 bases removed from V and 5 bases from J, the gap between germline ends came to 9 bases. The CDR3 covers 12 residues. The CDR3 protein is CASSTTGTEAFF. The CDR3 nucleotides are TGTGCCAGCAGTACCACAGGGACTGAAGCTTTCTTT.

In its sample, this clonotype was seen many times. The chain combines TRBV20-1 with TRBJ2-7; D is uncertain. The CDR3 covers 10 residues. Germline CDR1 is DFQATT and CDR2 is SNEGSKA (reference sequence). The V end lost 4 bases, the J end lost 7 bases, and 8 bases lay between the germline ends. CDR3 region: CSATRREQYF. CDR3 nucleotide sequence: TGCAGTGCTACTCGACGGGAGCAGTACTTC.

This clonotype was found many times. CDR3 residues: CASSLWTGYRYEQYF. In nucleotides, the CDR3 is TGTGCCAGCAGTTTGTGGACAGGGTACCGATACGAGCAGTACTTC. The chain is built from TRBV28 and TRBJ2-7; 8 nucleotides line up with TRBD1. The germline CDR1 and CDR2 sequences are MDHEN and SYDVKM. V gave up 3 bases and J gave up 4 bases; unmatched junction bases: 8. The CDR3 consists of 15 residues. Together with reference TRBV28 and TRBJ2-7, the CDR3 gives the full variable domain: DVKVTQSSRYLVKRTGEKVFLECVQDMDHENMFWYRQDPGLGLRLIYFSYDVKMKEKGDIPEGYSVSREKKERFSLILESASTNQTSMYLCASSLWTGYRYEQYFGPGTRLTVT.

This clonotype was seen a few times. The chain recombines TRBV5-1 with TRBJ1-5; D not resolved. The CDR3 has 14 residues. V was trimmed by 0 bases and J by 6 bases, leaving 10 bases between them. In germline, CDR1 is SGHRS, CDR2 YFSETQ. In DNA form, the CDR3 reads TGCGCCAGCAGCTTGGGACCAGTTGGTCAGCCCCAGCATTTT. It is translated as CASSLGPVGQPQHF.

This clonotype has a count of ten or more. The chain joins TRBV19 to TRBJ1-1; D is perhaps TRBD1 (5 bases). The V and J ends lost 8 bases and 1 base respectively, with 14 bases between them. In germline, CDR1 is LNHDA, CDR2 SQIVND (reference sequence). CDR3 length: 14 residues. DNA of the CDR3: TGTGCCAGTGGCCTTGGGGGAGCGAACACTGAAGCTTTCTTT. Residues: CASGLGGANTEAFF.

This clonotype has more than one count but fewer than ten. The rearrangement joins TRBV12-3 or TRBV12-4 to TRBJ2-7; tentatively, D is TRBD1 or TRBD2 (6 bases each). Trimming shortened V by 8 bases and J by 4 bases, and 21 bases separated the two germline ends. This CDR3 contains 15 residues. The CDR3 coding sequence is TGTGCCAGCCAAGAGATAGGGGGGCCTAGATACGAGCAGTACTTC. It translates to CASQEIGGPRYEQYF.

Comments on this clonotype: Germline is not matched at one junction end, which may reflect a read error. The chain couples TRBV24-1 to TRBJ2-2, with 7 bases fitting TRBD2. Germline loops: CDR1 KGHDR, CDR2 SFDVKD. This CDR3 is 14 amino acids long. The CDR3 sequence: CATQGPLASGELVF. The CDR3 DNA follows: TGTGCCACCCAGGGACCGCTTGCGAGCGGGGAGTTGGTTTTT.

The chain combines TRBV7-9 with TRBJ2-7; possible D gene TRBD2, 6 bases. The germline V gene encodes CDR1 SEHNR and CDR2 FQNEAQ (reference sequence). The CDR3 length is 12 residues. Trimming removed 5 bases from V and 5 bases from J, with 10 bases in between. The CDR3 is CASSDSGNEQYF. In DNA form, the CDR3 reads TGTGCCAGCAGCGATAGCGGTAACGAGCAGTACTTC.

The chain recombines TRBV12-3 or TRBV12-4 with TRBJ1-5, with 7 bases fitting TRBD1. The CDR3 spans 12 residues. V trimming: 3 bases; J trimming: 13 bases; junction bases outside the gene matches: 6. The CDR3 protein is CASSFIGTEQHF. The CDR3 bases are TGTGCCAGCAGTTTCATCGGGACAGAGCAGCATTTT.

This clonotype was picked up many times. V is TRBV6-1 and J is TRBJ2-7; TRBD2 aligns across 8 bases. Germline trimming cut 6 bases from V and 6 bases from J; bases unmatched to any gene: 7. The V gene's germline CDR1 is MNHNS and CDR2 SASEGT. There are 13 residues in the CDR3. The CDR3 DNA is TGTGCCAGCAGCAAAGGACTAGCCTTCGAGCAGTACTTC. Translation: CASSKGLAFEQYF.

The chain carries TRBV7-2 and TRBJ2-5; no clear D. The CDR3 loop spans 13 amino acids. V shed 7 bases and J shed 2 bases, with 11 bases lying between them. Per germline, CDR1 SGHTA and CDR2 FQGNSA. The CDR3 nucleotides are TGTGCCAGCATTAAGGCAGATCAAGAGACCCAGTACTTC. It codes for CASIKADQETQYF.

V usage is TRBV2 and J usage is TRBJ2-7; the match to TRBD2 covers 11 bases. V was pared by 4 bases and J by 4 bases, with 3 bases of the junction left unmatched. CDR1 SNHLY and CDR2 FYNNEI come from the germline V gene. The CDR3 is made up of 14 amino acids. CDR3 sequence: CASSVGTSGYEQYF. The CDR3 DNA follows: TGTGCCAGCAGTGTCGGGACTAGCGGTTACGAGCAGTACTTC.

In its sample, this clonotype was seen a few times. The chain recombines TRBV11-2 with TRBJ2-7; no firm D call. The CDR3 has 16 amino acids. The V gene's germline CDR1 is SGHAT and CDR2 FQNNGV. Trimming removed 5 bases from V and 3 bases from J, with 20 bases in between. DNA of the CDR3: TGTGCCAGCAGCATCGACTCCGTTGGGATGTACTACGAGCAGTACTTC. It codes for CASSIDSVGMYYEQYF.

This chain links TRBV29-1 with TRBJ1-2; D ambiguous. The CDR3 runs to 10 residues. CDR1 SQVTM and CDR2 ANQGSEA come from the germline V gene. CDR3 protein: CATSKEGYTF. The CDR3 coding sequence is TGCGCGACGTCGAAAGAGGGCTACACCTTC.

The V and J genes are TRBV4-1 and TRBJ2-2; 7 positions agree with TRBD1. The germline V gene has CDR1 MGHRA and CDR2 YSYEKL. This CDR3 spans 15 amino acids. The V and J ends lost 4 bases and 7 bases, in that order; junction bases with no gene match: 9. CDR3 sequence (DNA): TGCGCCAGCAGCCCCGAGGGGGCAGGGGTCGGGGAGCTGTTTTTT. It translates to CASSPEGAGVGELFF.

This clonotype was seen at least ten times. J is TRBJ1-1 and V is TRBV7-3; no firm D call. Germline-derived CDR1 and CDR2 are SGHTA and FQGTGA. V was trimmed by 4 bases and J by 1 base, leaving 10 bases between them. The CDR3 sequence is 14 residues long. In DNA form, the CDR3 reads TGTGCCAGCAGCTCTGCCCCTTCGAACACTGAAGCTTTCTTT. Its translation is CASSSAPSNTEAFF. The full variable domain, with the rest looked up from reference TRBV7-3 and TRBJ1-1, is GAGVSQTPSNKVTEKGKYVELRCDPISGHTALYWYRQSLGQGPEFLIYFQGTGAADDSGLPNDRFFAVRPEGSVSTLKIQRTERGDSAVYLCASSSAPSNTEAFFGQGTRLTVV.

This clonotype occurred many times. This chain links TRBV20-1 with TRBJ2-7; 8 bases line up with TRBD1. V was clipped by 5 bases and J by 7 bases; unmatched bases: 10. The germline CDR1 and CDR2 sequences are DFQATT and SNEGSKA (reference sequence). The CDR3 has 13 amino acids. This chain's CDR3 is CSAPGQEGWEQYF. The DNA of the CDR3 is TGCAGTGCTCCGGGACAGGAGGGATGGGAGCAGTACTTC.

This rearrangement joins TRBV24-1 to TRBJ2-5; D uncertain. This CDR3 spans 14 amino acids. V lost 3 bases to trimming and J lost 2 bases, with 9 bases between them. Germline V gene data show CDR1 as KGHDR and CDR2 as SFDVKD. CDR3 in DNA: TGTGCCACCAGTGATAATACAGTTCAAGAGACCCAGTACTTC. Amino acid sequence: CATSDNTVQETQYF.

The chain employs TRBV6-5 and TRBJ1-2; tentative D call: TRBD1 (6 bases). CDR1 MNHEY and CDR2 SVGAGI come from the germline V gene. CDR3 length: 15 residues. Trimming pared 2 bases from V and 4 bases from J, leaving 14 bases between. The CDR3, as DNA: TGTGCCAGCAGTTACGATACCAGACAGGTCTATGGCTACACCTTC. It codes for CASSYDTRQVYGYTF.

This clonotype occurred many times. The V call is TRBV25-1, the J call TRBJ2-5; D remains unclear. Germline loops: CDR1 MGHDK, CDR2 SYGVNS. This CDR3 is 16 amino acids long. With 3 bases removed from V and 2 bases from J, the gap between germline ends came to 16 bases. The CDR3, as DNA: TGTGCCAGCAGTGACCCAGGCCAGAACTTGCAAGAGACCCAGTACTTC. This encodes CASSDPGQNLQETQYF.

This clonotype has a count of ten or more. J is TRBJ2-7 and V is TRBV5-1; 7 positions match TRBD1. The CDR3 has 14 residues. Germline V gene lookup returns CDR1 SGHRS and CDR2 YFSETQ. The junction had 7 bases not matched to a gene; V was cut back by 4 bases and J by 3 bases. CDR3 DNA sequence: TGCGCCAGCAGCGAGGACAGGATTGGCTACGAGCAGTACTTC. It yields the protein CASSEDRIGYEQYF.